This TCR beta chain originates from a study of vaccination and CD4 T cells after COVID-19. At the level of the study: Convalescent cases comprised fewer than ten mild and one severe, all SARS-CoV-2 positive by nasal swab PCR.

The treatment was: approximately 9-day PBMC culture with coronavirus spike peptide pools or control peptides (ViraFEST assay). Before Alpha, Beta and Delta appeared in the US, convalescents tested positive (March–December 2020). Concerning this clonotype: Its antigen is not known.

Study conclusions and caveats: For convalescent patients, 304 of the 307 vaccine-specific clones analyzed were classified as spike mono-reactive.

Oncomine TCR Beta short-read sequencing was applied to DNA from cultured CD4+ T cells. TCRdb re-analysed the PCR reads in MiXCR, keeping a single row per CDR3 protein. This sample yields about 3,400 distinct CDR3 sequences, of which approximately 30% are seen a single time; about 48% belongs to the top ten. Per the germline V gene, CDR1 is SEHNR and CDR2 is FQNEAQ (reference sequence). The CDR3 totals 14 residues. Between the trimmed V and J ends, which lost 2 bases and 3 bases, there was a span of 11 bases. Sequences were obtained from CD4+ T cells from blood, cultured in vitro. The chain links TRBV7-9 to TRBJ2-7; the D gene is possibly TRBD1 (5 bases). The TCR was taken from a human donor who had recovered from COVID-19. In DNA, the CDR3 is TGTGCCAGCAGCTTAATGGGGCCGGACTACGAGCAGTACTTC. This sequence encodes CASSLMGPDYEQYF.